Presented here are 10 T cell receptor beta chains from one specimen sequenced in a study of identical twins. TCRdb passed the 5' RACE reads through MiXCR, listing each CDR3 protein once. Among hundreds of thousands of distinct CDR3 sequences listed, 6% to 6.5% were seen once. Sequenced material: naive T cells sorted from blood. All receptors derive from a man in his late teens or twenties in good health.

This clonotype appeared many times. The genes are TRBV12-3 or TRBV12-4 and TRBJ2-3; D call uncertain. V shed 6 bases and J shed 4 bases, with 11 bases lying between them. The CDR3 has 13 residues. The CDR3 spells CASREGRPDTQYF. DNA of the CDR3: TGTGCCAGCAGGGAAGGCCGTCCAGATACGCAGTATTTT.

In its sample, this clonotype was seen a few times. The chain employs TRBV7-8 and TRBJ2-3; TRBD1 might be the D (5 bases). V was clipped by 2 bases and J by 0 bases, with 12 bases between them. CDR1 is SGHVS, CDR2 FQNEAQ, per germline. This CDR3 has 16 amino acids. The CDR3 bases are TGTGCCAGCAGCTTAAGGCCGAGACAGAGCACAGATACGCAGTATTTT. Amino acid sequence: CASSLRPRQSTDTQYF.

J is TRBJ1-5 and V is TRBV7-9; D remains ambiguous. Germline V gene data show CDR1 as SEHNR and CDR2 as FQNEAQ (reference sequence). The CDR3 totals 14 residues. Trimming removed 1 base from V and 6 bases from J, with 10 bases in between. The CDR3 DNA reads TGTGCCAGCAGCTTAGGAAGGACGGGTCAGCCCCAGCATTTT. This translates into CASSLGRTGQPQHF.

In its sample, this clonotype was seen many times. The gene calls are TRBV7-9 and TRBJ2-7; TRBD1 matches 7 bases. The CDR3 has 14 residues. Germline assignment: CDR1 SEHNR and CDR2 FQNEAQ (reference sequence). Trimming cost V 5 bases and J 4 bases; bases outside gene matches: 8. This chain's CDR3 is CASSRGQAPYEQYF. CDR3 bases: TGTGCCAGCAGCCGCGGACAGGCCCCATACGAGCAGTACTTC.

There are a few counts of this clonotype. The V gene is TRBV20-1, the J gene TRBJ1-2; D uncertain. The CDR3 runs to 16 residues. The ends were cut back, 3 bases at V and 2 bases at J, with 19 bases in the middle. Per the germline V gene, CDR1 is DFQATT and CDR2 is SNEGSKA (reference sequence). The CDR3, as DNA: TGCAGTGCTAGTCCTTTGGTGTCGGCCAGGAACTATGGCTACACCTTC. Amino acids: CSASPLVSARNYGYTF.

This clonotype occurred many times. The V call is TRBV6-2 or TRBV6-3, the J call TRBJ2-1, with a weak D call TRBD2 (6 bases). Germline V CDR1 and CDR2: MNHEY, SVGEGT. The CDR3 is 15 amino acids. Trimming cost V 7 bases and J 4 bases, with 17 bases left between them. CDR3: CASKPRDALYNEQFF. The CDR3 DNA is TGTGCCAGCAAACCGCGGGACGCCCTTTACAATGAGCAGTTCTTC.

This clonotype has a count of ten or more. The J gene is TRBJ2-7, the V gene TRBV20-1; TRBD2 matches 13 bases. CDR1 is DFQATT, CDR2 SNEGSKA, per germline (reference sequence). With 5 bases clipped from V and 3 bases from J, the junction kept 1 base outside the gene matches. The CDR3 runs to 13 residues. In DNA form, the CDR3 reads TGCAGTGCTGGACTAGCGGGAGTCTACGAGCAGTACTTC. Protein product: CSAGLAGVYEQYF.

This clonotype appeared many times. CDR3 DNA sequence: TGTGCCAGCAAACTATCCGGGGTAGTCTACGAGCAGTACGTC. Protein: CASKLSGVVYEQYV. This chain links TRBV6-1 with TRBJ2-7; D might be TRBD2 (5 bases). In germline, CDR1 is MNHNS, CDR2 SASEGT. V lost 7 bases and J lost 3, with 16 bases in between. The CDR3 consists of 14 residues.

The rearrangement uses TRBV7-9 and TRBJ1-1; D is uncertain. CDR3 size: 14 residues. The V gene lost 2 bases and the J gene lost 1 base, with 8 bases spanning the gap. The germline V gene has CDR1 SEHNR and CDR2 FQNEAQ (reference sequence). This CDR3 reads CASSLPTRNTEAFF. The CDR3 coding sequence is TGTGCCAGCAGCTTACCCACAAGGAACACTGAAGCTTTCTTT. Filled out from reference TRBV7-9 and TRBJ1-1, the complete variable domain reads DTGVSQNPRHKITKRGQNVTFRCDPISEHNRLYWYRQTLGQGPEFLTYFQNEAQLEKSRLLSDRFSAERPKGSFSTLEIQRTEQGDSAMYLCASSLPTRNTEAFFGQGTRLTVV.

This clonotype was seen repeatedly, ten times or more. The chain employs TRBV10-3 and TRBJ2-1, with TRBD2 matching over 9 bases. V trimming: 11 bases; J trimming: 1 base; junction bases outside the gene matches: 9. CDR3 length: 15 amino acids. Germline V gene sequence: CDR1 ENHRY, CDR2 SYGVKD. Here the CDR3 reads CACSGGENSYNEQFF. The CDR3 bases are TGTGCCTGTAGCGGGGGAGAAAATTCCTACAATGAGCAGTTCTTC.